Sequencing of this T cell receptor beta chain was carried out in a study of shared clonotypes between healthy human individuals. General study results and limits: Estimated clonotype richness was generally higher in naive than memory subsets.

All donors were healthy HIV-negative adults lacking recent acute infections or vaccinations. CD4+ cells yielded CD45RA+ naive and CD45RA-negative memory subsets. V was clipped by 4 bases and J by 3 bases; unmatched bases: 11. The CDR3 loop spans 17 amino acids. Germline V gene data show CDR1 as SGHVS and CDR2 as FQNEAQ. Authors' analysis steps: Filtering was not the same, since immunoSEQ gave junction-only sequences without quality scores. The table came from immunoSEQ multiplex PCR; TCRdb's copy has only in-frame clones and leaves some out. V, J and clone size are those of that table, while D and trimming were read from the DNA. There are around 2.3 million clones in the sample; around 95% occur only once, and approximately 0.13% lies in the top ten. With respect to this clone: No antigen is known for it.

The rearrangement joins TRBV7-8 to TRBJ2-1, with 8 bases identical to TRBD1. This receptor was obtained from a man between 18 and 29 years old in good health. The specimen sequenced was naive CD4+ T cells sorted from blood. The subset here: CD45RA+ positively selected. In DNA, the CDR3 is TGTGCCAGCAGCTCCCGACAGGGGCGATCGGGCTACAATGAGCAGTTCTTC. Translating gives CASSSRQGRSGYNEQFF.